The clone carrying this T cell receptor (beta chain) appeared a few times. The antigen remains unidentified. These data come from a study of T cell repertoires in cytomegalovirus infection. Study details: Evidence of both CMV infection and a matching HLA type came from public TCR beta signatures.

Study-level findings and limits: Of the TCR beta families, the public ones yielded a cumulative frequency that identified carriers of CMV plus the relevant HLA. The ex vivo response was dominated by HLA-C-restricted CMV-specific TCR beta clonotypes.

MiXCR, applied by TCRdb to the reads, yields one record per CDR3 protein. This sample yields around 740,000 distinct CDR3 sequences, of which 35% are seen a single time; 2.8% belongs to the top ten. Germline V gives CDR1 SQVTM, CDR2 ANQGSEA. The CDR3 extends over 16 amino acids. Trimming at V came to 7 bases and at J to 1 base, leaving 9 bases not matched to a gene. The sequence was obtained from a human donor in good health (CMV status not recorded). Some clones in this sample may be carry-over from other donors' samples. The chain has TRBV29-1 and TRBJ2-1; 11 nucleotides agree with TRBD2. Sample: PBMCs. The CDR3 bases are TGCAGCGCTAACGGACTAGCGGGCCATTCCTACAATGAGCAGTTCTTC. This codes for CSANGLAGHSYNEQFF.